These 20 T cell receptor beta chains came from one sample sequenced in a study of T cells in Graves' hyperthyroidism and ophthalmopathy (dated by TCRdb to the late 2010s). Library preparation was by multiplex PCR. These reads were obtained on an Illumina HiSeq 2000. The TCR beta CDR3 regions were amplified from RNA transcripts. For the first round of RT-PCR on the TCR CDR3, the HTBI primer set was used together with the Qiagen OneStep RT-PCR kit. TCRdb ran its own pipeline on the public reads, namely fastp trimming at Q25 and MiXCR clone calling, and kept in-frame beta chains. Here each entry gathers all rows of one CDR3 protein and keeps the most common genes and DNA. In all, the sample holds about 290,000 distinct CDR3 sequences, and approximately 14% of those were seen once. 6.5% to 10% of the sample comes from the top ten. The sequenced sample was blood. These receptors were taken from a woman in her thirties or forties with Graves' hyperthyroidism.

This clonotype has a count of ten or more. V and J are TRBV7-9 and TRBJ2-3, with TRBD2 matching over 9 bases. V was clipped by 0 bases and J by 1 base; unmatched bases: 2. CDR3 length equals 16 residues. The germline V gene has CDR1 SEHNR and CDR2 FQNEAQ (reference sequence). In DNA, the CDR3 is TGTGCCAGCAGCTTAGCACTAGCGGGCCGCACAGATACGCAGTATTTT. The encoded protein is CASSLALAGRTDTQYF.

This clonotype was seen more than once but under ten times. This chain joins TRBV25-1 and TRBJ2-3, with D possibly being TRBD2 (6 bases). CDR3 size: 14 residues. Trimming took off 10 bases at V and 0 bases at J, with 14 bases between the two ends. Germline V gene lookup returns CDR1 MGHDK and CDR2 SYGVNS. CDR3 in amino acids: CATTSSSSTDTQYF. The CDR3, as DNA: TGTGCCACCACTAGCAGTTCTAGCACAGATACGCAGTATTTT.

This clonotype was recorded a few times. The gene calls are TRBV4-2 and TRBJ1-1; unclear D gene. V dropped 4 bases and J dropped 6 bases, with 15 bases sitting between them. The germline CDR1 and CDR2 sequences are LGHNA and YNFKEQ. The CDR3 has 14 amino acids. CDR3 amino acids: CASSRQEGGPEAFF. The CDR3, as DNA: TGTGCCAGCAGCCGCCAAGAAGGAGGCCCTGAAGCTTTCTTT.

The V gene is TRBV4-1, the J gene TRBJ2-1; the D gene is possibly TRBD1 (6 bases). V was shortened by 2 bases and J by 0 bases, with 14 bases between the two germline ends. The CDR3 spans 17 residues. Per germline, CDR1 MGHRA and CDR2 YSYEKL. This chain's CDR3 is CASSQSALQGSYNEQFF. The CDR3 DNA reads TGCGCCAGCAGCCAATCGGCCTTACAGGGCTCCTACAATGAGCAGTTCTTC.

This clonotype was recorded at least ten times. The chain is built from TRBV6-5 and TRBJ2-3; TRBD2 might be the D (6 bases). Between the trimmed V and J ends, which lost 0 bases and 0 bases, there was a span of 10 bases. Per the germline V gene, CDR1 is MNHEY and CDR2 is SVGAGI. This CDR3 comprises 16 residues. DNA of the CDR3: TGTGCCAGCAGTTACTCGGTAGCGGCAAGCACAGATACGCAGTATTTT. It is translated as CASSYSVAASTDTQYF.

The chain is built from TRBV30 and TRBJ2-1; the D gene is possibly TRBD1 (6 bases). Germline lookup yields CDR1 GTSNPN and CDR2 SVGIG (reference sequence). With 2 bases removed from V and 8 bases from J, the gap between germline ends came to 13 bases. The CDR3 totals 13 residues. In nucleotides, the CDR3 is TGTGCCTGGAGTACGCAGGGGTCGTATGAGCAGTTCTTC. It yields the protein CAWSTQGSYEQFF.

This clonotype was recorded many times. This chain connects TRBV10-3 to TRBJ2-3; TRBD2 agrees at 10 bases. CDR3 length: 14 amino acids. The ends lost 10 bases at V and 5 bases at J; junction bases unmatched: 9. The germline V gene has CDR1 ENHRY and CDR2 SYGVKD. The CDR3, as DNA: TGTGCCACGACCCTAGCGGGAGAAAGAGATACGCAGTATTTT. Protein sequence: CATTLAGERDTQYF.

This clonotype showed up many times. This chain joins TRBV6-1 and TRBJ2-7; a weak D match, TRBD1 (6 bases). V was cut by 6 bases and J by 6 bases, with 15 bases left in between. Germline V gene lookup returns CDR1 MNHNS and CDR2 SASEGT. This CDR3 spans 13 amino acids. CDR3 amino acids: CASSPGQLFEQYF. The CDR3 bases are TGTGCCAGCAGCCCTGGACAGCTCTTCGAGCAGTACTTC.

This clonotype was seen ten or more times. V usage is TRBV2 and J usage is TRBJ1-1, with D hard to call. Germline V gene sequence: CDR1 SNHLY, CDR2 FYNNEI. The CDR3 is 15 amino acids. Deletions cut 2 bases from V and 3 bases from J, with 13 bases between. The chain's CDR3 is CASSEMSSFDTEAFF. CDR3 in DNA: TGTGCCAGCAGTGAAATGTCCAGCTTCGACACTGAAGCTTTCTTT.

This clonotype was seen a handful of times. J is TRBJ2-7 and V is TRBV5-4, with 10 bases matching TRBD2. The CDR3 spans 14 residues. Germline V gene data show CDR1 as SGHNT and CDR2 as YYREEE (reference sequence). V shed 1 base and J 7 bases; nucleotides not matched to a gene: 5. CDR3 DNA sequence: TGTGCCAGCAGCTTGTCAATAGCGGGAGGAGAGCAGTACTTC. Encoded protein: CASSLSIAGGEQYF.

This chain uses TRBV6-1 with TRBJ2-4; possibly TRBD1 for D (6 bases). This CDR3 comprises 15 residues. Trimming took off 5 bases at V and 0 bases at J, with 11 bases between the two ends. Per germline, CDR1 MNHNS and CDR2 SASEGT. The CDR3 nucleotides are TGTGCCAGCAGTCGATCAGGGGTAGCCAAAAACATTCAGTACTTC. Its translation is CASSRSGVAKNIQYF.

This clonotype was observed many times. The chain couples TRBV7-8 to TRBJ2-3; D is tentatively TRBD1 or TRBD2 (6 bases each). The CDR3 is made up of 13 amino acids. Germline assignment: CDR1 SGHVS and CDR2 FQNEAQ. The ends were cut back, 5 bases at V and 5 bases at J, with 11 bases in the middle. The CDR3 sequence is CASSPEGGDTQYF. DNA for the CDR3: TGTGCCAGCAGCCCCGAGGGGGGAGATACGCAGTATTTT.

This clonotype was detected only a few times. The chain links TRBV7-2 to TRBJ1-3, with a tentative D call TRBD1 (5 bases). The CDR3 consists of 15 residues. Germline V gene sequence: CDR1 SGHTA, CDR2 FQGNSA. The V end was cut by 5 bases, the J end by 1 base, with 12 bases between. The CDR3 loop reads CASSRGRHSGNTIYF. The CDR3 coding sequence is TGTGCCAGCAGCCGGGGACGGCATTCTGGAAACACCATATATTTT.

This clonotype appeared many times. This rearrangement joins TRBV2 to TRBJ2-7; D call uncertain. The CDR3 is made up of 12 amino acids. CDR1 and CDR2 (germline): SNHLY, FYNNEI. V lost 7 bases, J lost 5 bases, and 12 bases lay in between. CDR3 coding DNA: TGTGCCAGCAAAGGCTCGGTGAACGAGCAGTACTTC. Protein product: CASKGSVNEQYF.

This chain links TRBV4-1 with TRBJ2-1, with D possibly TRBD1 on 6 matching bases. The length of the CDR3 is 16 residues. V lost 0 bases, J lost 9 bases, and 18 bases lay in between. Germline loops: CDR1 MGHRA, CDR2 YSYEKL. The CDR3 protein is CASSQDTHRDQAEQFF. The CDR3 DNA follows: TGCGCCAGCAGCCAAGATACCCACAGGGATCAGGCTGAGCAGTTCTTC.

This clonotype showed up many times. The chain carries TRBV5-5 and TRBJ1-2; D not certain. This CDR3 has 16 amino acids. Looked up from germline, CDR1 is SGHKS and CDR2 is YYEKEE (reference sequence). The V gene lost 0 bases and the J gene lost 1 base, with 13 bases spanning the gap. The CDR3 is CASSLALSAVNYGYTF. CDR3 DNA: TGTGCCAGCAGCTTGGCTCTATCAGCAGTTAACTATGGCTACACCTTC.

This clonotype was observed many times. V gene TRBV3-1 combines with J gene TRBJ2-3; D not certain. V lost 0 bases, J lost 2 bases, and 12 bases lay in between. The CDR3 totals 16 residues. The V gene's germline CDR1 is LGHDT and CDR2 YNNKEL (reference sequence). CDR3 region: CASSQERFGITDTQYF. DNA of the CDR3: TGTGCCAGCAGCCAAGAAAGGTTTGGGATCACAGATACGCAGTATTTT.

This clonotype was counted ten times or more. The CDR3 spells CSATGTSGYEQYF. The CDR3, as DNA: TGCAGTGCTACCGGGACTAGCGGTTACGAGCAGTACTTC. The chain is built from TRBV20-1 and TRBJ2-7; TRBD2 aligns across 11 bases. Germline CDR1 and CDR2: DFQATT and SNEGSKA (reference sequence). Trimming took 4 bases from V and 4 from J; bases not matched to a gene: 3. The CDR3 consists of 13 residues.

This clonotype was observed many times. The rearrangement links TRBV27 to TRBJ2-1; TRBD1 or TRBD2 may be the D gene (7 bases each). V lost 8 bases and J 6 bases, leaving 17 bases between the germline ends. CDR1 and CDR2 (germline): MNHEY, SMNVEV (reference sequence). The CDR3 extends over 14 amino acids. CDR3 sequence (DNA): TGTGCCAGCTCGACAGGGAGGGGTCTCAATGAGCAGTTCTTC. Translating it yields CASSTGRGLNEQFF.

This clonotype has just a few counts. The genes are TRBV4-1 and TRBJ2-5; D gene ambiguous. Germline V lookup: CDR1 MGHRA, CDR2 YSYEKL. This CDR3 contains 14 residues. Trimming removed 4 bases at V and 0 bases at J, with 9 bases between. The CDR3 reads CASSLLVNQETQYF. The CDR3 bases are TGCGCCAGCAGCCTCTTAGTAAACCAAGAGACCCAGTACTTC.